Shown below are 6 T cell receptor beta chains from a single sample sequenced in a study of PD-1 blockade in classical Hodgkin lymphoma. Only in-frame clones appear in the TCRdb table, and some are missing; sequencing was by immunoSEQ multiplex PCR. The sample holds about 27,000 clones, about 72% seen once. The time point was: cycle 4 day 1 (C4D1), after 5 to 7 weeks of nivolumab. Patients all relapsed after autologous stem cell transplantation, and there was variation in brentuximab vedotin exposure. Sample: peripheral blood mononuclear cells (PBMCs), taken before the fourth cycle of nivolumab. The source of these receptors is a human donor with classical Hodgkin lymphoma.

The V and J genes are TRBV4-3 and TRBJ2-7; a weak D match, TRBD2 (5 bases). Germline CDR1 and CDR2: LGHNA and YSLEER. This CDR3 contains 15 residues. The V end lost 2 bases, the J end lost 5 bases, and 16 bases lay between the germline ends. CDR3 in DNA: TGCGCCAGCAGCCAAACAAGCGGCCTCGGTGACGAGCAGTACTTC. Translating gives CASSQTSGLGDEQYF.

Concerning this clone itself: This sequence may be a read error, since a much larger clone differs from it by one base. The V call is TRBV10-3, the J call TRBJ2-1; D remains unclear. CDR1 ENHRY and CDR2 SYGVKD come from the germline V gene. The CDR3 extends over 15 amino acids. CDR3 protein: CASSYSESAYNEQFF. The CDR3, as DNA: TGTGCCAGCAGTTATAGTGAGAGCGCCTACAATGAGCAGTTCTTC.

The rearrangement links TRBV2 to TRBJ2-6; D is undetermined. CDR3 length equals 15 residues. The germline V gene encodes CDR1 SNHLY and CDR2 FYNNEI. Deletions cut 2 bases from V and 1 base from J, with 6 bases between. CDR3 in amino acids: CASSEQPSGANVLTF. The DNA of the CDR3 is TGTGCCAGCAGTGAACAGCCTTCTGGGGCCAACGTCCTGACTTTC.

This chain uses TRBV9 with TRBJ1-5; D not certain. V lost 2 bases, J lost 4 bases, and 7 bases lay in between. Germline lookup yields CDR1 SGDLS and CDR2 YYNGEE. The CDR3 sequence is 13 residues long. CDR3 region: CASSVDGNQPQHF. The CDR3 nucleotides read TGTGCCAGCAGCGTTGACGGGAATCAGCCCCAGCATTTT.

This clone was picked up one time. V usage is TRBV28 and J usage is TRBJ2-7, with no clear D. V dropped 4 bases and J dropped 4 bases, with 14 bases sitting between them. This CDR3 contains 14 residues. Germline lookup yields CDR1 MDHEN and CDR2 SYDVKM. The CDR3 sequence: CASSSSIVRYEQYF. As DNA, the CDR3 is TGTGCCAGCAGTTCATCCATAGTGAGGTACGAGCAGTACTTC.

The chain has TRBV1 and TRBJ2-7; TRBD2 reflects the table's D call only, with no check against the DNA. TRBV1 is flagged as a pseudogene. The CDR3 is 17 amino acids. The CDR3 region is CTSSQALAQVHRYEQYF. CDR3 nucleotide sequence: TGCACCAGCAGCCAAGCTCTAGCGCAAGTCCACCGGTACGAGCAGTACTTC.